A single sample gave rise to the 26 T cell receptor beta chains below, sequenced in a study of blood T cell repertoires in COVID-19. Produced via immunoSEQ multiplex PCR; TCRdb's table is partial and in-frame only. Among under 200,000 clones, roughly 84% were seen once, and the ten largest hold 7%. The sequenced material came from PBMCs or T cells enriched from blood (not recorded which). The receptor set was obtained from a woman aged 45-65 years who had recovered from COVID-19.

The chain links TRBV19 to TRBJ2-1, with D maybe TRBD2 (5 bases). There are 15 residues in the CDR3. Germline loops: CDR1 LNHDA, CDR2 SQIVND (reference sequence). Trimming removed 7 bases at V and 6 bases at J, with 19 bases between. The CDR3 DNA sequence: TGTGCCAGTACCACGAAGCTCGCGGAGGTCAATGAGCAGTTCTTC. Translating it yields CASTTKLAEVNEQFF.

The chain links TRBV11-3 to TRBJ2-5; 8 bases align to TRBD2. Trimming cost V 3 bases and J 2 bases; bases outside gene matches: 8. CDR1 is SGHNT, CDR2 YENEEA, per germline. This CDR3 is 16 amino acids long. The CDR3 loop reads CASSFGLPGGQETQYF. The CDR3 DNA follows: TGTGCCAGCAGCTTCGGTCTGCCGGGGGGGCAAGAGACCCAGTACTTC.

This rearrangement joins TRBV7-2 to TRBJ2-4; D is possibly TRBD2 (6 bases). This CDR3 spans 15 amino acids. V gave up 3 bases and J gave up 2 bases, with 11 bases separating them. The V gene's germline CDR1 is SGHTA and CDR2 FQGNSA. CDR3 loop: CASSFTGGTKNIQYF. DNA for the CDR3: TGTGCCAGCAGCTTCACCGGGGGTACCAAAAACATTCAGTACTTC. Combining the CDR3 with reference TRBV7-2 and TRBJ2-4 gives the whole variable domain GAGVSQSPSNKVTEKGKDVELRCDPISGHTALYWYRQSLGQGLEFLIYFQGNSAPDKSGLPSDRFSAERTGGSVSTLTIQRTQQEDSAVYLCASSFTGGTKNIQYFGAGTRLSVL.

This clone showed up just once. V is TRBV1 and J is TRBJ1-2; the listed D gene, TRBD1, was not tested against the DNA. TRBV1 is a recognized pseudogene. This CDR3 comprises 18 residues. CDR3 coding DNA: TGCACCAGCAGCCACACACCTAAACGGGACAGGGACAACTATGGCTACACCTTC. Its translation is CTSSHTPKRDRDNYGYTF.

The chain has TRBV29-1 and TRBJ2-3, with 8 nucleotides matching TRBD1. Germline V gene data show CDR1 as SQVTM and CDR2 as ANQGSEA. The V and J ends lost 4 bases and 1 base, in that order; junction bases with no gene match: 7. The CDR3 spans 15 residues. In DNA, the CDR3 is TGCAGCGTTGGACAGGGGTCGATGGGCACAGATACGCAGTATTTT. It specifies CSVGQGSMGTDTQYF.

This chain links TRBV11-3 with TRBJ2-7, with TRBD1 matching over 7 bases. The CDR3 consists of 14 residues. V was clipped by 5 bases and J by 2 bases; unmatched bases: 6. The germline V gene has CDR1 SGHNT and CDR2 YENEEA. The DNA for the CDR3 is TGTGCCAGCAGCGCTCGACAGGGAGCCTACGAGCAGTACTTC. Protein sequence: CASSARQGAYEQYF. The full variable domain, with the rest looked up from reference TRBV11-3 and TRBJ2-7, is EAGVVQSPRYKIIEKKQPVAFWCNPISGHNTLYWYLQNLGQGPELLIRYENEEAVDDSQLPKDRFSAERLKGVDSTLKIQPAELGDSAVYLCASSARQGAYEQYFGPGTRLTVT.

This chain links TRBV5-6 with TRBJ2-7; TRBD2 agrees at 10 bases. The CDR3 is 15 amino acids. Trimming at V came to 4 bases and at J to 7 bases, leaving 11 bases not matched to a gene. Germline V CDR1 and CDR2: SGHDT, YYEEEE. DNA for the CDR3: TGTGCCAGCAGCCCAGGGAGAGCGGGAGGGTGGGAGCAGTACTTC. Its translation: CASSPGRAGGWEQYF.

The rearrangement joins TRBV29-1 to TRBJ2-3, with 9 nucleotides matching TRBD1. V shed 8 bases, J shed 2 bases, and the junction held 5 bases outside the gene matches. The CDR3 runs to 13 residues. CDR1 SQVTM and CDR2 ANQGSEA come from the germline V gene. CDR3 sequence (DNA): TGCAGCACCCGGACAGGGGTCACAGATACGCAGTATTTT. Translating it yields CSTRTGVTDTQYF.

The CDR3 region has the DNA TGCGCCAGCAGCCGAGGGGACTATACGAATAACAATGAGCAGTTCTTC. This encodes CASSRGDYTNNNEQFF. This chain uses TRBV4-1 with TRBJ2-1; TRBD2 matches 7 bases. CDR1 is MGHRA and CDR2 is YSYEKL in the germline V gene. Trimming took 4 bases from V and 5 from J; bases not matched to a gene: 11. The CDR3 runs to 16 residues.

The V and J genes are TRBV21-1 and TRBJ2-7; the table's D call, TRBD2, has no DNA check behind it. TRBV21-1 counts as a pseudogene. The CDR3 is 16 residues long. The DNA of the CDR3 is TGTGCCAGCAGCCCGCGAGTGGAGGACCGCTCCTACGAGCAGTACTTC. Amino acid sequence: CASSPRVEDRSYEQYF.

The chain couples TRBV30 to TRBJ2-7, with D uncertain. CDR3 length: 12 residues. The germline V gene encodes CDR1 GTSNPN and CDR2 SVGIG (reference sequence). Trimming took off 1 base at V and 0 bases at J, with 4 bases between the two ends. CDR3 sequence: CAWSGASYEQYF. The CDR3 DNA follows: TGTGCCTGGAGTGGGGCCTCCTACGAGCAGTACTTC.

This sequence joins TRBV27 and TRBJ2-3, with D possibly being TRBD2 (6 bases). V lost 6 bases and J 1 base, leaving 11 bases between the germline ends. The CDR3 extends over 14 amino acids. The germline gives CDR1 MNHEY, CDR2 SMNVEV (reference sequence). The CDR3, as DNA: TGTGCCAGCAGGAGGGACTGGGGCACAGATACGCAGTATTTT. Encoded protein: CASRRDWGTDTQYF.

The chain has TRBV19 and TRBJ2-1; D is perhaps TRBD1 (5 bases). CDR3 length equals 16 residues. Trimming shortened V by 4 bases and J by 0 bases, and 13 bases separated the two germline ends. Germline CDR1 LNHDA, CDR2 SQIVND (reference sequence). The CDR3: CASSSRTPSSYNEQFF. CDR3 in DNA: TGTGCCAGTAGTAGCCGGACACCGAGCTCCTACAATGAGCAGTTCTTC.

The gene calls are TRBV28 and TRBJ1-2; 7 bases are shared with TRBD1. V dropped 5 bases and J dropped 10; count of bases not matched to a gene: 7. CDR3 length: 12 amino acids. In germline, CDR1 is MDHEN, CDR2 SYDVKM. CDR3 nucleotide sequence: TGTGCCAGCAGTCCCGGGACAGACATCTACACCTTC. Translation: CASSPGTDIYTF.

A single count supports this clone. The J gene is TRBJ2-3, the V gene TRBV7-9; possibly TRBD1 for D (5 bases). V lost 7 bases, J lost 5 bases, and 13 bases lay in between. Per germline, CDR1 SEHNR and CDR2 FQNEAQ (reference sequence). This CDR3 contains 13 residues. The CDR3 DNA reads as TGTGCCAGCACCAAGGTCAGGGAAGATACGCAGTATTTT. Its translation is CASTKVREDTQYF.

This chain connects TRBV7-6 to TRBJ1-4; a weak D match, TRBD1 (5 bases). The CDR3 sequence is 12 residues long. Germline V gene lookup returns CDR1 SGHVS and CDR2 FNYEAQ. Trimming shortened V by 1 base and J by 13 bases, and 10 bases separated the two germline ends. CDR3 sequence: CASSLDRIRLFF. The CDR3, as DNA: TGTGCCAGCAGCTTAGACAGGATTCGACTGTTTTTT.

The chain combines TRBV6-5 with TRBJ1-2, with D uncertain. V shed 0 bases and J shed 3 bases, with 5 bases lying between them. Germline assignment: CDR1 MNHEY and CDR2 SVGAGI. This CDR3 region has 13 residues. CDR3 nucleotide sequence: TGTGCCAGCAGTTACTCGCAGGACTATGGCTACACCTTC. This encodes CASSYSQDYGYTF.

The genes are TRBV6-2 or TRBV6-3 and TRBJ2-7; 8 bases fit TRBD2. Losses at the gene ends were 2 bases for V and 0 bases for J; bases not matched to a gene: 3. This CDR3 region has 15 residues. Germline V gene lookup returns CDR1 MNHEY and CDR2 SVGEGT. The CDR3 spells CASSYPGTSSYEQYF. The CDR3 nucleotides are TGTGCCAGCAGTTACCCCGGGACTAGCTCCTACGAGCAGTACTTC.

This sequence joins TRBV5-5 and TRBJ1-5; possible D gene TRBD1, 5 bases. This CDR3 is built from 14 residues. In germline, CDR1 is SGHKS, CDR2 YYEKEE (reference sequence). Trimming pared 4 bases from V and 2 bases from J, leaving 10 bases between. The CDR3 region is CASSAGSGNQPQHF. CDR3 nucleotides: TGTGCCAGCAGCGCAGGGTCCGGCAATCAGCCCCAGCATTTT.

J is TRBJ1-3 and V is TRBV18, with a tentative D call TRBD1 (5 bases). The CDR3 sequence is 16 residues long. The V gene lost 5 bases and the J gene lost 2 bases, with 16 bases spanning the gap. Germline V CDR1 and CDR2: KGHSH, LQKENI. CDR3 DNA sequence: TGTGCCAGCTCAACATCGCAGGGTGTGCCTGGAAACACCATATATTTT. This translates into CASSTSQGVPGNTIYF.

The V call is TRBV5-4, the J call TRBJ2-1; TRBD2 aligns across 11 bases. The CDR3 runs 15 residues. V trimming: 4 bases; J trimming: 5 bases; junction bases outside the gene matches: 5. Germline V gene data show CDR1 as SGHNT and CDR2 as YYREEE (reference sequence). As DNA, the CDR3 is TGTGCCAGCAGCAATCAGGGACTAGCGGACAATGAGCAGTTCTTC. Protein product: CASSNQGLADNEQFF.

The chain joins TRBV5-1 to TRBJ2-3; 9 nucleotides agree with TRBD2. The ends lost 0 bases at V and 0 bases at J; junction bases unmatched: 5. The CDR3 has 17 amino acids. Germline assignment: CDR1 SGHRS and CDR2 YFSETQ. The CDR3 spells CASSLELAGSSTDTQYF. CDR3 in DNA: TGCGCCAGCAGCTTGGAACTAGCGGGTTCTAGCACAGATACGCAGTATTTT.

This clone was detected a few times. The chain is built from TRBV4-2 and TRBJ1-2; 7 nucleotides align to TRBD1. The CDR3 sequence is 14 residues long. The ends lost 2 bases at V and 8 bases at J; junction bases unmatched: 8. Per the germline V gene, CDR1 is LGHNA and CDR2 is YNFKEQ. CDR3 nucleotides: TGTGCCAGCAGCCAAAGGCGACAGGGCGGGGGCTACACCTTC. Translated, it gives CASSQRRQGGGYTF.

This chain connects TRBV5-5 to TRBJ2-1; TRBD2 matches 10 bases. The germline CDR1 and CDR2 sequences are SGHKS and YYEKEE (reference sequence). This CDR3 region has 15 residues. V dropped 5 bases and J dropped 4; count of bases not matched to a gene: 6. The CDR3 is CASRPGTSAYNEQFF. DNA for the CDR3: TGTGCCAGCAGACCCGGGACTAGCGCTTACAATGAGCAGTTCTTC.

The gene calls are TRBV5-6 and TRBJ1-1; D is unresolved. Per germline, CDR1 SGHDT and CDR2 YYEEEE. The CDR3 extends over 16 amino acids. V dropped 1 base and J dropped 0 bases, with 13 bases sitting between them. As DNA, the CDR3 is TGTGCCAGCAGCTTGTGGTCACTTATTCTGAACACTGAAGCTTTCTTT. This gives the protein CASSLWSLILNTEAFF.

DNA for the CDR3: TGTGCCAGCAGCCGGACAGGCGTAAATGAAAAACTGTTTTTT. Its protein is CASSRTGVNEKLFF. The chain joins TRBV7-9 to TRBJ1-4; TRBD1 matches 7 bases. This CDR3 contains 14 residues. Germline CDR1 SEHNR, CDR2 FQNEAQ (reference sequence). Germline trimming cut 5 bases from V and 5 bases from J; bases unmatched to any gene: 5. The variable domain in full, with the rest retrieved from reference TRBV7-9 and TRBJ1-4, is DTGVSQNPRHKITKRGQNVTFRCDPISEHNRLYWYRQTLGQGPEFLTYFQNEAQLEKSRLLSDRFSAERPKGSFSTLEIQRTEQGDSAMYLCASSRTGVNEKLFFGSGTQLSVL.